This is a list of T cell receptor beta chains from one sample in a study of identifying expanded T cells in peripheral blood. Generated by immunoSEQ multiplex PCR, the TCRdb table keeps only in-frame clones and is missing some. Of about 85,000 clones listed, roughly 91% are singletons. Sequences were obtained from blood. The receptor source for this set is a person aged 18 to 70 in good health. Both conserved end residues are part of each CDR3. Fields, in order: V gene, clone size, J gene, D gene, CDR3 DNA, CDR3 protein. The D gene is left open where the match is weak. Clone size, where shown, is once, few, many, or a class for clones that have expanded.

V gene: TRBV12-5
clone size: -
J gene: TRBJ1-5
D gene: TRBD1
CDR3 DNA: TGTGCTAGTGGTTTACCCGGGACAGGACCCTATAGCAATCAGCCCCAGCATTTT
CDR3 protein: CASGLPGTGPYSNQPQHF

V gene: TRBV29-1
clone size: -
J gene: TRBJ1-4
D gene: -
CDR3 DNA: TGCAGCGTTGCTGGTGGAGGGGCGAAACTGTTTTTT
CDR3 protein: CSVAGGGAKLFF

V gene: TRBV6-6
clone size: -
J gene: TRBJ1-1
D gene: TRBD1
CDR3 DNA: TGTGCCAGCAGTTACTCCGGGACAGGGGGATTTGGTGAAGCTTTCTTT
CDR3 protein: CASSYSGTGGFGEAFF

V gene: TRBV5-6
clone size: -
J gene: TRBJ2-5
D gene: TRBD2
CDR3 DNA: TGTGCCAGCAGCTCGAGCGGGGGGGCCTCGGAGACCCAGTACTTC
CDR3 protein: CASSSSGGASETQYF

V gene: TRBV30
clone size: -
J gene: TRBJ1-2
D gene: -
CDR3 DNA: TGTGCCTGGAGTGACCCTTTAGGGGCCCCAACCTATGGCTACACCTTC
CDR3 protein: CAWSDPLGAPTYGYTF

V gene: TRBV6-6
clone size: -
J gene: TRBJ2-7
D gene: -
CDR3 DNA: TGTGCCAGCAGTAGTCTTCGGGGGAGCTCCTACGAGCAGTACTTC
CDR3 protein: CASSSLRGSSYEQYF

V gene: TRBV12-5
clone size: once
J gene: TRBJ2-7
D gene: -
CDR3 DNA: TGTGCTAGTGGCGACCAGCTAGCTGAGAGAAGCTCCTACGAGCAGTACTTC
CDR3 protein: CASGDQLAERSSYEQYF

V gene: TRBV5-8
clone size: -
J gene: TRBJ1-1
D gene: -
CDR3 DNA: TGTGCCAGCAGCTTGGGCCTGAACACTGAAGCTTTCTTT
CDR3 protein: CASSLGLNTEAFF

V gene: TRBV28
clone size: -
J gene: TRBJ1-1
D gene: -
CDR3 DNA: TGTGCCAGCAGTACGGCCGGGGGTGGGAACACTGAAGCTTTCTTT
CDR3 protein: CASSTAGGGNTEAFF

V gene: TRBV19
clone size: -
J gene: TRBJ1-5
D gene: TRBD1
CDR3 DNA: TGTGCCAGCCTGGACAGGGATAGCAATCAGCCCCAGCATTTT
CDR3 protein: CASLDRDSNQPQHF

V gene: TRBV28
clone size: -
J gene: TRBJ2-2
D gene: -
CDR3 DNA: TGTGCCAGCAGTTTATTGTTACACGGGGAGCTGTTTTTT
CDR3 protein: CASSLLLHGELFF

V gene: TRBV6-6
clone size: -
J gene: TRBJ1-6
D gene: -
CDR3 DNA: TGTGCCAGCAGCCTGCTTGGGGGAAGAAGTTCACCCCTCCACTTT
CDR3 protein: CASSLLGGRSSPLHF

V gene: TRBV2
clone size: few
J gene: TRBJ1-5
D gene: -
CDR3 DNA: TGTGCCAGCAGTGATGGCCTACGGGGCTCCCCCCAGCATTTT
CDR3 protein: CASSDGLRGSPQHF

V gene: TRBV7-2
clone size: -
J gene: TRBJ1-1
D gene: -
CDR3 DNA: TGTGCCAGCAGCAATTTCAGGGACACTGAAGCTTTCTTT
CDR3 protein: CASSNFRDTEAFF

V gene: TRBV12-5
clone size: -
J gene: TRBJ2-3
D gene: -
CDR3 DNA: TGTGCTAGTGGTTTGGTACACGTAGCGCGCACAGATACGCAGTATTTT
CDR3 protein: CASGLVHVARTDTQYF

V gene: TRBV7-2
clone size: -
J gene: TRBJ1-1
D gene: TRBD1
CDR3 DNA: TGTGCCAGCAGACTCGGACAGGGGAACACTGAAGCTTTCTTT
CDR3 protein: CASRLGQGNTEAFF

V gene: TRBV2
clone size: once
J gene: TRBJ1-1
D gene: TRBD1
CDR3 DNA: TGTGCCAGCAGTGAAGGAAGACAGGGTAGAACTGAAGCTTTCTTT
CDR3 protein: CASSEGRQGRTEAFF

V gene: TRBV13
clone size: -
J gene: TRBJ1-2
D gene: -
CDR3 DNA: TGTGCCAGCAGCTTCAACCTACAGGAACTAAACTATGGCTACACCTTC
CDR3 protein: CASSFNLQELNYGYTF

V gene: TRBV7-2
clone size: once
J gene: TRBJ1-1
D gene: -
CDR3 DNA: TGTGCCAGCAGCTTAGATGGGGAAGGGACTGAAGCCTTCTTT
CDR3 protein: CASSLDGEGTEAFF

V gene: TRBV7-9
clone size: few
J gene: TRBJ1-1
D gene: TRBD1
CDR3 DNA: TGTGCCAGCAGCACACGGGCCATACAGGGGCTTAAGAACACTGAAGCTTTCTTT
CDR3 protein: CASSTRAIQGLKNTEAFF

V gene: TRBV20-1
clone size: -
J gene: TRBJ1-1
D gene: -
CDR3 DNA: TGCAGTGCCCCCGGTTCACCCGAAGCTTTCTTT
CDR3 protein: CSAPGSPEAFF

V gene: TRBV6-5
clone size: -
J gene: TRBJ1-2
D gene: TRBD1
CDR3 DNA: TGTGCCAGCAGTTTCCGGGACAGGGTATTAGGCTATGGCTACACCTTC
CDR3 protein: CASSFRDRVLGYGYTF

V gene: TRBV28
clone size: -
J gene: TRBJ1-2
D gene: TRBD1
CDR3 DNA: TGTGCCAGCAGTCCCGGACAGGGTAATAGCTATGGCTACACCTTC
CDR3 protein: CASSPGQGNSYGYTF

V gene: TRBV7-9
clone size: -
J gene: TRBJ2-3
D gene: -
CDR3 DNA: TGTGCCAGCAGCTTAGGGGGGTGGACTAAGAGGACAGATACGCAGTATTTT
CDR3 protein: CASSLGGWTKRTDTQYF

V gene: TRBV25-1
clone size: -
J gene: TRBJ2-7
D gene: -
CDR3 DNA: TGTGCCAGCAGTGCCGTATCCTACGAGCAGTACTTC
CDR3 protein: CASSAVSYEQYF

V gene: TRBV5-1
clone size: -
J gene: TRBJ2-2
D gene: TRBD2
CDR3 DNA: TGCGCCAGCAGCCCCGAAGGCCTCAGACTAGCTGGCACCGGGGAGCTGTTTTTT
CDR3 protein: CASSPEGLRLAGTGELFF